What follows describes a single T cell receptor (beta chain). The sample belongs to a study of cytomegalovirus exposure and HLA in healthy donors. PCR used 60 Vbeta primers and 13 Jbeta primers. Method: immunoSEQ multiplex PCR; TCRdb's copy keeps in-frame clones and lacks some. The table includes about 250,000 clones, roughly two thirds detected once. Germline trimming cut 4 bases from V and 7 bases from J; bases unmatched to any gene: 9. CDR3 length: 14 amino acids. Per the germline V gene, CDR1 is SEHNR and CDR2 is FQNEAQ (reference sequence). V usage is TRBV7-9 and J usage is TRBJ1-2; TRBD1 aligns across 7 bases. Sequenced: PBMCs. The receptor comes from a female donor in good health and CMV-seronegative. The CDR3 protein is CASSSPGQTFGYTF. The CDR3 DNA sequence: TGTGCCAGCAGCTCCCCGGGACAGACATTTGGCTACACCTTC.